This entry concerns a single T cell receptor beta chain. The antigen remains unidentified. This specimen belongs to a study of OX40 agonist ivuxolimab in advanced cancers. Study details: Under the entry rules, prior anti-PD-1, anti-PD-L1 or anti-CTLA-4 therapy was allowed, and 40% had some. Study conclusions and caveats: Expanded peripheral T cells had an undetermined antigen specificity. At 0.1 to 3.0 mg/kg, clonal expansion of CD4+ and CD8+ blood T cells had occurred by week 6.

Sequencing used immunoSEQ multiplex PCR; TCRdb keeps in-frame clones, though not all of them. The sample holds 28,000 or so clones, approximately 80% seen once. V was shortened by 2 bases and J by 4 bases, with 4 bases between the two germline ends. CDR3 length equals 12 residues. The germline V gene encodes CDR1 SGHDT and CDR2 YYEEEE. The sequencing used CD4+ or CD8+ T cells sorted from blood, collected in a trial of the OX40 agonist ivuxolimab. This clonotype was sampled from an adult with an advanced solid tumor such as melanoma, head and neck, liver or kidney cancer. The rearrangement uses TRBV5-6 and TRBJ1-3; D remains unclear. The CDR3 is CASSFGGNTIYF. For the CDR3, the DNA is TGTGCCAGCAGCTTTGGGGGAAACACCATATATTTT.